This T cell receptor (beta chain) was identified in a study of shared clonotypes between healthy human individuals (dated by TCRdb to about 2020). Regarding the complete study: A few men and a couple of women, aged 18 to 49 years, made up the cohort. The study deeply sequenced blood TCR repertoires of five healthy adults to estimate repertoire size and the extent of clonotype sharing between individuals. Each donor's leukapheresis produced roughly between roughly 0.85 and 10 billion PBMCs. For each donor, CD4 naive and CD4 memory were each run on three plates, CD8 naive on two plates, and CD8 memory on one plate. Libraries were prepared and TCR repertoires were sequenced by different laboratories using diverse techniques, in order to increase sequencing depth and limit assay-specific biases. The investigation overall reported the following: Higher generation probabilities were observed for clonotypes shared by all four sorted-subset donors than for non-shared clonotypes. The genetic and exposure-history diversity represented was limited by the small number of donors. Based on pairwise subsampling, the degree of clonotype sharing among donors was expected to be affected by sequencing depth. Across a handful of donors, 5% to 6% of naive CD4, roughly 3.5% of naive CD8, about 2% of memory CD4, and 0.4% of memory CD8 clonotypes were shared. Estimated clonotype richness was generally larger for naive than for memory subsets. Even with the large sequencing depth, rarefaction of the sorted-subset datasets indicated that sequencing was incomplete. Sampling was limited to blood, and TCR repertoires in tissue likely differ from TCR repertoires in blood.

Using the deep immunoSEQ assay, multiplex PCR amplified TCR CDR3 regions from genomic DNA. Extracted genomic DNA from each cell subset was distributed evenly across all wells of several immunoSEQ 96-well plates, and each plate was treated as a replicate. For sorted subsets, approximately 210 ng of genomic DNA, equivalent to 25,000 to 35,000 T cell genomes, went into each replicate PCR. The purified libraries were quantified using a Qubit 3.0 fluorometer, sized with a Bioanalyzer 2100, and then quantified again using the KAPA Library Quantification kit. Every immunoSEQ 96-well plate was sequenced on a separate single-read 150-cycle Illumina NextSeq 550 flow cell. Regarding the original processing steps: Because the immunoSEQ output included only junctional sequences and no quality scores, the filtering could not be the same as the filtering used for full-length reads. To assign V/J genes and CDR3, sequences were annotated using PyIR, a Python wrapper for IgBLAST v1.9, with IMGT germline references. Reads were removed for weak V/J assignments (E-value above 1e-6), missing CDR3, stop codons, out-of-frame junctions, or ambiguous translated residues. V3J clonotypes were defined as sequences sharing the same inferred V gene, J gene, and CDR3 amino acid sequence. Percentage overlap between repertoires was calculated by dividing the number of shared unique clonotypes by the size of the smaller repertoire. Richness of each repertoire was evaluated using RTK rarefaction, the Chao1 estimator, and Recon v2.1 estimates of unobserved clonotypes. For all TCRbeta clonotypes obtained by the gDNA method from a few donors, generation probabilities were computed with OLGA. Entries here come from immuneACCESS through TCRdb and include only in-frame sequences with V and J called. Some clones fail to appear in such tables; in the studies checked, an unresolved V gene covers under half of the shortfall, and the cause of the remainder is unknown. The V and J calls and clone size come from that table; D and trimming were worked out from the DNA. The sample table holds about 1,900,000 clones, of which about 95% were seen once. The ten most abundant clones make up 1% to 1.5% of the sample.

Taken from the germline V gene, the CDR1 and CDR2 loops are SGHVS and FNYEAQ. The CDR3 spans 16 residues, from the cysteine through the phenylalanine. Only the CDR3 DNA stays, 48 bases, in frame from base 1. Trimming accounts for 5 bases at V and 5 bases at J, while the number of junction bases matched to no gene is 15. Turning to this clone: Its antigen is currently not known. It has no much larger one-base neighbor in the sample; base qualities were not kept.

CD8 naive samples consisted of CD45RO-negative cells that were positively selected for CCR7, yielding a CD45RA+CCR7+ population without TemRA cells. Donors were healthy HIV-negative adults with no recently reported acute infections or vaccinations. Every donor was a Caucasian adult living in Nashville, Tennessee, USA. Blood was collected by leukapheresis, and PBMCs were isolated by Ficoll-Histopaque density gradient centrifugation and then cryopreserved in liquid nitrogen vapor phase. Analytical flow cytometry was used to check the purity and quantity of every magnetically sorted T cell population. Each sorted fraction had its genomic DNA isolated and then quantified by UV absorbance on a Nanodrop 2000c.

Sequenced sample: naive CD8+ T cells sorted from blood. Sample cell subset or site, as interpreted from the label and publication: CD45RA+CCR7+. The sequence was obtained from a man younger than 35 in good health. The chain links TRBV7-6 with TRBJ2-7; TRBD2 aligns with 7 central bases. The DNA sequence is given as TGTGCCAGCAGCCTACGGTACGGGGAGGGGTCGGACGAGCAGTACTTC. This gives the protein CASSLRYGEGSDEQYF.